This T cell receptor (beta chain) was documented in a study of blood T cell repertoires in COVID-19. TCRdb keeps only in-frame clones here, not all; method: immunoSEQ multiplex PCR. The sample lists 300,000 to 400,000 clones, almost 90% occurring once. The CDR3 length is 20 residues. The trim removed 0 bases at V and 2 bases at J, leaving 14 bases unmatched. CDR1 and CDR2 (germline): SGHAT, FQNNGV. Input material: peripheral blood. The V call is TRBV11-2, the J call TRBJ2-4; 9 bases map to TRBD1. The clonotype comes from a woman aged 25 to 39 with COVID-19, enrolled during active disease. CDR3 in DNA: TGTGCCAGCAGCTTAGATCGAGGACAGGGGTTACAGTTTACCAAAAACATTCAGTACTTC. It specifies CASSLDRGQGLQFTKNIQYF.